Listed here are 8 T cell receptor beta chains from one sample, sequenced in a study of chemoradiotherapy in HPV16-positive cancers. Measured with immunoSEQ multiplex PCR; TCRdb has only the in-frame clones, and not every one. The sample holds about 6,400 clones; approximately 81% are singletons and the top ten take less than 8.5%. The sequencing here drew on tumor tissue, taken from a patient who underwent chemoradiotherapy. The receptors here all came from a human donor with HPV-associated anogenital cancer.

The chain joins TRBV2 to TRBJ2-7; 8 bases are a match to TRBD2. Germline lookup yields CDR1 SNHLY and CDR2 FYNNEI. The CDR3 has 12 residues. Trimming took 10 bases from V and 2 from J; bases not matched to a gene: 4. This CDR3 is CAIGGDPYEQYF. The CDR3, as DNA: TGTGCCATCGGGGGGGACCCCTACGAGCAGTACTTC.

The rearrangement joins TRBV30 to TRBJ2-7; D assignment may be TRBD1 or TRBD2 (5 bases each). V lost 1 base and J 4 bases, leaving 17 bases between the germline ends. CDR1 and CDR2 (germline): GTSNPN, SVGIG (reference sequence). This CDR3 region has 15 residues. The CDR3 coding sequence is TGTGCCTGGAGTGGGAGGATGAGGGGTGGTTACGAGCAGTACTTC. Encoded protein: CAWSGRMRGGYEQYF. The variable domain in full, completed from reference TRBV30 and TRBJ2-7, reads SQTIHQWPATLVQPVGSPLSLECTVEGTSNPNLYWYRQAAGRGLQLLFYSVGIGQISSEVPQNLSASRPQDRQFILSSKKLLLSDSGFYLCAWSGRMRGGYEQYFGPGTRLTVT.

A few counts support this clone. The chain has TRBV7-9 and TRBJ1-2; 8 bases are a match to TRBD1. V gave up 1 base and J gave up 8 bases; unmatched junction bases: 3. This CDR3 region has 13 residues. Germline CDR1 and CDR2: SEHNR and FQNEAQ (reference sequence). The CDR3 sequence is CASSLDTGGGYTF. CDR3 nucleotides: TGTGCCAGCAGCTTAGACACAGGGGGAGGCTACACCTTC.

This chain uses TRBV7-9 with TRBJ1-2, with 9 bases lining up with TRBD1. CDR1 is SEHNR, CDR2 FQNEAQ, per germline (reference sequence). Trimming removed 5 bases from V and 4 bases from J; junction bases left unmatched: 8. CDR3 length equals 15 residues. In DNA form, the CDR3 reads TGTGCCAGCAGCCTCCCGGACAGGGGAGTCTATGGCTACACCTTC. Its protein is CASSLPDRGVYGYTF.

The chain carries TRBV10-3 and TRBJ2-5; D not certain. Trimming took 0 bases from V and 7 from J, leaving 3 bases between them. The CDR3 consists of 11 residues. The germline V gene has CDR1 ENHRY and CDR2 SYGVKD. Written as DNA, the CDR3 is TGTGCCATCAGTGAGTCTATGACCCAGTACTTC. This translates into CAISESMTQYF.

CDR3 coding DNA: TGTGCCAGTAAATCCCGGGACAGGAACGACGAGCAGTACTTC. This codes for CASKSRDRNDEQYF. The J gene is TRBJ2-7, the V gene TRBV19, with 8 bases aligning to TRBD1. The germline V gene has CDR1 LNHDA and CDR2 SQIVND (reference sequence). This CDR3 is 14 amino acids long. V dropped 7 bases and J dropped 5; count of bases not matched to a gene: 10.

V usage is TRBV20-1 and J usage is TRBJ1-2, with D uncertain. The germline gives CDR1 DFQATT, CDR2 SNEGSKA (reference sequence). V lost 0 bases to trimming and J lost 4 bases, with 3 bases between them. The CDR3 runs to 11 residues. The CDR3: CSARESYGYTF. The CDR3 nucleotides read TGCAGTGCTAGAGAGAGCTATGGCTACACCTTC.

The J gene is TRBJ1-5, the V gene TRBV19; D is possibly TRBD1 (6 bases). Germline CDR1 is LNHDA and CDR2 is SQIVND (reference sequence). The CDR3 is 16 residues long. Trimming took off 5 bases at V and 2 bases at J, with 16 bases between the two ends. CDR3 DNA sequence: TGTGCCAGTAGTCCCCGTGGCAGGGGAGGCAATCAGCCCCAGCATTTT. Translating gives CASSPRGRGGNQPQHF.